The 32 T cell receptor beta chains listed next were all sequenced from one sample in a study of T-cell memory formation after mild COVID-19 listed by TCRdb under 2021. Receptor libraries were prepared by 5' RACE. Sequencing used an Illumina NovaSeq 6000. Clones were called with MiXCR by TCRdb after fastp trimmed the public reads at Q25, and only in-frame beta chains were retained. Each record represents a unique CDR3 protein, reported with the most common genes and DNA among its rows. In all, the sample holds under 650,000 distinct CDR3 sequences, and about 20% of those were seen once. The top ten clonotypes cover around 12% of the sample. The specimen was PBMCs or a T cell subset sorted from them (not recorded which). The receptors shown here come from an adult woman who had mild COVID-19 (a few samples of this study predate the infection). The sample titles of this study are shuffled in the database, so cell type and time point are left out; the donor was told from shared clones.

Many counts were recorded for this clonotype. This chain uses TRBV7-2 with TRBJ2-1; the D gene is possibly TRBD2 (7 bases). The CDR3 has 14 amino acids. CDR1 SGHTA and CDR2 FQGNSA come from the germline V gene. V dropped 0 bases and J dropped 8 bases, with 11 bases sitting between them. The CDR3 region has the DNA TGTGCCAGCAGCTTAGCGTGGGGGGGCGATGAGCAGTTCTTC. Translating it yields CASSLAWGGDEQFF.

This clonotype was counted only a few times. This chain joins TRBV15 and TRBJ2-2; either TRBD1 or TRBD2 may fit D (5 bases each). The germline gives CDR1 LNHNV, CDR2 YYDKDF (reference sequence). The CDR3 consists of 15 residues. Trimming left V 4 bases short and J 3 bases short, with 12 bases between. DNA of the CDR3: TGTGCCACCAGCACACTAGGGGTCCACACCGGGGAGCTGTTTTTT. Protein product: CATSTLGVHTGELFF.

The chain has TRBV7-6 and TRBJ2-7; the match to TRBD2 covers 9 bases. This CDR3 has 18 residues. Trimming cost V 1 base and J 9 bases; bases outside gene matches: 19. Germline assignment: CDR1 SGHVS and CDR2 FNYEAQ. The CDR3 loop is CASSLGPGSGSGTMVQYF. As DNA, the CDR3 is TGTGCCAGCAGCTTAGGGCCCGGTAGCGGGAGCGGTACGATGGTGCAGTACTTC.

V is TRBV6-5 and J is TRBJ2-3; TRBD2 might be the D (6 bases). The CDR3 loop spans 15 amino acids. Germline V gives CDR1 MNHEY, CDR2 SVGAGI. V dropped 6 bases and J dropped 0 bases, with 13 bases sitting between them. The CDR3 region is CASRKAGPSTDTQYF. In nucleotides, the CDR3 is TGTGCCAGCAGAAAGGCGGGGCCAAGCACAGATACGCAGTATTTT.

This clonotype occurred many times. The V gene is TRBV7-6, the J gene TRBJ1-6, with no clear D. CDR1 SGHVS and CDR2 FNYEAQ come from the germline V gene. V was clipped by 8 bases and J by 7 bases, with 18 bases between them. This CDR3 is built from 15 residues. The CDR3 region is CASSPSGALNSPLHF. The CDR3 bases are TGTGCCAGCTCACCGTCCGGAGCACTCAATTCACCCCTCCACTTT.

This clonotype was counted once. The DNA of the CDR3 is TGTGCCAGCAGCTTGATCGGGGAACCGAACACTGAAGCTTTCTTT. Translation: CASSLIGEPNTEAFF. The J gene is TRBJ1-1, the V gene TRBV7-9; D unresolved. Trimming removed 3 bases from V and 1 base from J, with 12 bases in between. CDR3 length: 15 amino acids. CDR1 is SEHNR and CDR2 is FQNEAQ in the germline V gene (reference sequence). Together with reference TRBV7-9 and TRBJ1-1, the CDR3 gives the full variable domain: DTGVSQNPRHKITKRGQNVTFRCDPISEHNRLYWYRQTLGQGPEFLTYFQNEAQLEKSRLLSDRFSAERPKGSFSTLEIQRTEQGDSAMYLCASSLIGEPNTEAFFGQGTRLTVV.

A few counts support this clonotype. The J gene is TRBJ2-1, the V gene TRBV5-1; the D gene is possibly TRBD2 (6 bases). The germline V gene encodes CDR1 SGHRS and CDR2 YFSETQ. V lost 4 bases, J lost 15 bases, and 17 bases lay in between. This CDR3 contains 12 residues. In DNA, the CDR3 is TGCGCCAGCAGCGAGGGACTTCCCGGGGCGTTCTTC. This encodes CASSEGLPGAFF.

The chain employs TRBV7-9 and TRBJ1-1, with D possibly matching TRBD1 (5 bases). There are 18 residues in the CDR3. V was clipped by 5 bases and J by 0 bases, with 22 bases between them. Germline CDR1 reads SEHNR; CDR2 reads FQNEAQ (reference sequence). The CDR3 spells CASSPVWVQGEMNTEAFF. The CDR3 DNA sequence: TGTGCCAGCAGCCCGGTTTGGGTTCAGGGCGAGATGAACACTGAAGCTTTCTTT.

The sample holds a few counts of this clonotype. The chain links TRBV5-8 to TRBJ1-1; D call uncertain. From germline, CDR1 is SGHTS and CDR2 YDEGEE. Trimming cost V 5 bases and J 1 base, with 12 bases left between them. This CDR3 has 14 amino acids. CDR3 protein: CASRYGRANTEAFF. Written as DNA, the CDR3 is TGTGCCAGCAGATATGGACGGGCGAACACTGAAGCTTTCTTT.

The gene calls are TRBV7-2 and TRBJ2-1, with D hard to call. V dropped 0 bases and J dropped 0 bases, with 12 bases sitting between them. The CDR3 has 17 amino acids. From germline, CDR1 is SGHTA and CDR2 FQGNSA. CDR3 DNA sequence: TGTGCCAGCAGCTTAGCGAGAGTTGCGAGCTCCTACAATGAGCAGTTCTTC. It translates to CASSLARVASSYNEQFF.

The V gene is TRBV12-3 or TRBV12-4, the J gene TRBJ2-1; D call uncertain. This CDR3 is built from 13 residues. The V gene lost 4 bases and the J gene lost 7 bases, with 11 bases spanning the gap. The DNA for the CDR3 is TGTGCCAGCAGTTCCCTTCAACAGAATGAGCAGTTCTTC. Protein sequence: CASSSLQQNEQFF.

The chain recombines TRBV6-2 or TRBV6-3 with TRBJ2-5, with D perhaps matching TRBD1 (6 bases). The CDR3 totals 14 residues. V dropped 6 bases and J dropped 6 bases, with 17 bases sitting between them. CDR1 is MNHEY, CDR2 SVGEGT, per germline. The CDR3 coding sequence is TGTGCCAGCAGGCAGCAGGGGCGTATCAAGACCCAGTACTTC. Amino acid sequence: CASRQQGRIKTQYF.

In this sample, this clonotype turned up a few times. The rearrangement joins TRBV14 to TRBJ2-1; D not resolved. The V end lost 0 bases, the J end lost 2 bases, and 17 bases lay between the germline ends. This CDR3 spans 18 amino acids. Germline assignment: CDR1 SGHDN and CDR2 FVKESK. The CDR3 DNA reads as TGTGCCAGCAGCCAAGAGCCCACCGGGCAGCTCCCCTACAATGAGCAGTTCTTC. Residues: CASSQEPTGQLPYNEQFF. The variable domain in full, with the rest retrieved from reference TRBV14 and TRBJ2-1, is EAGVTQFPSHSVIEKGQTVTLRCDPISGHDNLYWYRRVMGKEIKFLLHFVKESKQDESGMPNNRFLAERTGGTYSTLKVQPAELEDSGVYFCASSQEPTGQLPYNEQFFGPGTRLTVL.

V is TRBV2 and J is TRBJ2-2, with unresolved D. The CDR3 has 12 amino acids. CDR1 and CDR2 (germline): SNHLY, FYNNEI. V lost 8 bases and J 6 bases, leaving 10 bases between the germline ends. This CDR3 is CASLSGAGELFF. In DNA, the CDR3 is TGTGCCAGCCTCTCAGGCGCCGGGGAGCTGTTTTTT.

This clonotype was recorded a few times. This rearrangement joins TRBV7-9 to TRBJ2-1, with D perhaps matching TRBD2 (6 bases). V lost 6 bases and J lost 7, with 19 bases in between. There are 15 residues in the CDR3. Germline CDR1 reads SEHNR; CDR2 reads FQNEAQ (reference sequence). CDR3 residues: CASRKEVGGRNEQFF. In DNA form, the CDR3 reads TGTGCCAGCAGGAAGGAGGTCGGAGGGCGGAATGAGCAGTTCTTC.

The chain employs TRBV30 and TRBJ2-1; D unclear. CDR3 size: 14 residues. V lost 3 bases and J lost 6, with 15 bases in between. CDR1 is GTSNPN and CDR2 is SVGIG in the germline V gene (reference sequence). The CDR3 nucleotides read TGTGCCTGGAGATTTCCCCAAGCAGTCAATGAGCAGTTCTTC. It is translated as CAWRFPQAVNEQFF.

The rearrangement joins TRBV5-4 to TRBJ1-3, with unresolved D. CDR3 size: 15 residues. V dropped 1 base and J dropped 4 bases, with 12 bases sitting between them. Per germline, CDR1 SGHNT and CDR2 YYREEE (reference sequence). The DNA for the CDR3 is TGTGCCAGCAGCTTGCAGGCAGGATCGGGAAACACCATATATTTT. Translated, it gives CASSLQAGSGNTIYF.

This clonotype was seen only a few times. This chain connects TRBV27 to TRBJ2-1; perhaps TRBD2 as D (5 bases). V was trimmed by 1 base and J by 1 base, leaving 8 bases between them. From germline, CDR1 is MNHEY and CDR2 SMNVEV (reference sequence). This CDR3 contains 15 residues. CDR3 residues: CASSLFGGSYNEQFF. The CDR3 bases are TGTGCCAGCAGTTTATTTGGAGGTTCCTACAATGAGCAGTTCTTC.

This clonotype showed up just a few times. V is TRBV24-1 and J is TRBJ2-2; 10 positions agree with TRBD1. The germline CDR1 and CDR2 sequences are KGHDR and SFDVKD. After removal of 1 base from V and 6 bases from J, the junction contained 7 bases not matched to a gene. The CDR3 sequence is 17 residues long. The CDR3 DNA sequence: TGTGCCACCAGTGATTTTACCGGGACAGGGGAGGCCGGGGAGCTGTTTTTT. Translation: CATSDFTGTGEAGELFF.

The rearrangement links TRBV5-4 to TRBJ2-7; 10 nucleotides agree with TRBD2. Unmatched junction bases numbered 12, after V lost 4 bases and J lost 5 bases. Germline assignment: CDR1 SGHNT and CDR2 YYREEE (reference sequence). The CDR3 loop spans 16 amino acids. For the CDR3, the DNA is TGTGCCAGCAGCGTCCTAGCGGGGGCTGACCTGGACGAGCAGTACTTC. Translating gives CASSVLAGADLDEQYF.

The CDR3: CASTALNRERGYTF. The DNA for the CDR3 is TGTGCCAGCACCGCTCTTAACAGGGAGCGTGGCTACACCTTC. This chain joins TRBV6-5 and TRBJ1-2; a possible D gene is TRBD1 (6 bases). This CDR3 comprises 14 residues. Germline V gene sequence: CDR1 MNHEY, CDR2 SVGAGI. V lost 7 bases to trimming and J lost 7 bases, with 19 bases between them.

This clonotype was observed a handful of times. This rearrangement joins TRBV7-9 to TRBJ1-2; 8 bases line up with TRBD1. CDR1 is SEHNR and CDR2 is FQNEAQ in the germline V gene (reference sequence). J lost 6 bases, V lost 4 bases, and 7 bases had no gene match. The CDR3 runs 14 residues. The CDR3 region is CASSSMDRDHGYTF. In nucleotides, the CDR3 is TGTGCCAGCAGCTCGATGGACAGGGATCATGGCTACACCTTC.

This clonotype was observed a few times. The chain has TRBV2 and TRBJ2-1, with D perhaps TRBD2 (6 bases). Germline V gene lookup returns CDR1 SNHLY and CDR2 FYNNEI. Between the trimmed V and J ends, which lost 8 bases and 5 bases, there was a span of 10 bases. This CDR3 region has 12 residues. CDR3 DNA: TGTGCCAGCCGGGGGAATAACAATGAGCAGTTCTTC. It codes for CASRGNNNEQFF. The complete variable domain, with remaining parts taken from reference TRBV2 and TRBJ2-1, reads EPEVTQTPSHQVTQMGQEVILRCVPISNHLYFYWYRQILGQKVEFLVSFYNNEISEKSEIFDDQFSVERPDGSNFTLKIRSTKLEDSAMYFCASRGNNNEQFFGPGTRLTVL.

The genes are TRBV4-1 and TRBJ2-7; 7 bases map to TRBD2. Trimming took 1 base from V and 2 from J; bases not matched to a gene: 8. Germline V gene lookup returns CDR1 MGHRA and CDR2 YSYEKL. This CDR3 spans 16 amino acids. In DNA form, the CDR3 reads TGCGCCAGCAGCCAAGCCCTCAGGGCGGGGGCCTACGAGCAGTACTTC. Its protein product is CASSQALRAGAYEQYF.

This clonotype came up a few times. The rearrangement uses TRBV20-1 and TRBJ2-3; no reliable D call. V was shortened by 1 base and J by 2 bases, with 13 bases between the two germline ends. Germline assignment: CDR1 DFQATT and CDR2 SNEGSKA (reference sequence). The CDR3 runs 15 residues. The CDR3 protein is CSARVDYGTTDTQYF. CDR3 DNA: TGCAGTGCTAGAGTGGATTACGGCACCACAGATACGCAGTATTTT.

The J gene is TRBJ1-2, the V gene TRBV20-1, with D possibly TRBD1 on 6 matching bases. CDR1 is DFQATT, CDR2 SNEGSKA, per germline (reference sequence). The V end lost 2 bases, the J end lost 3 bases, and 13 bases lay between the germline ends. The CDR3 runs 14 residues. CDR3 region: CSARNGGGDYGYTF. The CDR3 coding sequence is TGCAGTGCTAGAAATGGGGGGGGCGACTATGGCTACACCTTC.

This clonotype was picked up a small number of times. The chain combines TRBV3-1 with TRBJ2-5, with TRBD2 identical over 9 bases. The CDR3 totals 14 residues. Germline CDR1 is LGHDT and CDR2 is YNNKEL (reference sequence). Trimming at V came to 6 bases and at J to 2 bases, leaving 4 bases not matched to a gene. CDR3: CASRLTSGQETQYF. CDR3 nucleotides: TGTGCCAGCAGACTGACTAGCGGTCAAGAGACCCAGTACTTC.

At least ten counts were recorded for this clonotype. The rearrangement links TRBV12-3 or TRBV12-4 to TRBJ1-2, with 10 bases matching TRBD1. The CDR3 consists of 14 residues. V lost 3 bases to trimming and J lost 7 bases; unmatched junction nucleotides: 5. CDR3 coding DNA: TGTGCCAGCAGTTTCAGGGACAGGGGAGGTGGCTACACCTTC. Residues: CASSFRDRGGGYTF.

The sample holds a few counts of this clonotype. V is TRBV20-1 and J is TRBJ1-6, with TRBD1 as a possible D gene (5 bases). This CDR3 region has 16 residues. Trimming removed 0 bases at V and 8 bases at J, with 17 bases between. Looked up from germline, CDR1 is DFQATT and CDR2 is SNEGSKA (reference sequence). The CDR3: CSARDPGQGRHSPLHF. The CDR3 coding sequence is TGCAGTGCTAGAGATCCGGGGCAGGGAAGGCATTCACCCCTCCACTTT.

This clonotype was seen only a few times. The chain employs TRBV4-2 and TRBJ2-1; 9 bases match TRBD2. Germline assignment: CDR1 LGHNA and CDR2 YNFKEQ. The CDR3 runs to 15 residues. J gave up 8 bases and V 0 bases, and 5 bases lay outside the gene matches. This CDR3 reads CASSQDRGLAYEQFF. The CDR3 region has the DNA TGTGCCAGCAGCCAAGATCGCGGACTAGCGTATGAGCAGTTCTTC.

This clonotype was recorded many times. The CDR3 nucleotides are TGTGCCAGCACCCCCGTGAGGGCCGTCCAAGATACGCAGTATTTT. Its translation is CASTPVRAVQDTQYF. The rearrangement uses TRBV7-9 and TRBJ2-3, with D perhaps matching TRBD2 (5 bases). The CDR3 length is 15 residues. V lost 7 bases, J lost 5 bases, and 19 bases lay in between. Germline assignment: CDR1 SEHNR and CDR2 FQNEAQ (reference sequence).

This clonotype was recorded many times. The V call is TRBV20-1, the J call TRBJ2-7, with TRBD2 identical over 12 bases. The germline V gene encodes CDR1 DFQATT and CDR2 SNEGSKA (reference sequence). This CDR3 comprises 16 residues. Trimming removed 0 bases from V and 3 bases from J; junction bases left unmatched: 6. CDR3 protein: CSARDALAGGLYEQYF. CDR3 DNA sequence: TGCAGTGCTAGAGATGCTCTAGCGGGGGGGCTCTACGAGCAGTACTTC.